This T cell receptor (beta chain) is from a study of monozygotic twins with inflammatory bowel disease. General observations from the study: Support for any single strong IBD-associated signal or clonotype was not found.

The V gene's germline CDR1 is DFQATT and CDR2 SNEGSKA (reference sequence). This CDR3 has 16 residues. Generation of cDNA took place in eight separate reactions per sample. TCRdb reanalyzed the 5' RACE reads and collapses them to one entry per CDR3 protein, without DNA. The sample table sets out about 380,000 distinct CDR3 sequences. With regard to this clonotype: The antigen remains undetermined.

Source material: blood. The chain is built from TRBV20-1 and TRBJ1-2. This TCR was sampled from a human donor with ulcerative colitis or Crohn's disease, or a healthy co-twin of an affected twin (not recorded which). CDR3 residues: CSAGDRVGPANYGYTF.